This T cell receptor beta chain was retrieved from a study of cytomegalovirus exposure and HLA in healthy donors. General study points: A missense variant in DCLRE1C was later tied to TCR beta V- and J-gene trimming. The study found most TCR sequences rare, yet found some public TCRs in many donors.

After removal of 2 bases from V and 4 bases from J, the junction contained 4 bases not matched to a gene. Looked up from germline, CDR1 is MDHEN and CDR2 is SYDVKM. CDR3 length: 16 amino acids. Concerning this clone itself: Its antigen remains unknown.

PCR involved 60 Vbeta and 13 Jbeta primers. Original processing notes: The authors later counted roughly 76 million unique TCR beta chains, 9 million to 14 million of them shared. The assay was immunoSEQ multiplex PCR, and TCRdb's table has in-frame clones only and misses some. V and J calls and clone size are those listed in that table; D and trimming were worked out from the DNA. The profile shows about 100,000 clones, around 81% of them singletons. J is TRBJ2-1 and V is TRBV28; 11 nucleotides align to TRBD2. Source material: PBMCs. This TCR came from a woman aged 70 to 79 in good health and CMV-seropositive. CDR3 loop: CASSLPGLAVYNEQFF. CDR3 nucleotides: TGTGCCAGCAGTTTACCGGGACTAGCGGTATACAATGAGCAGTTCTTC. The full variable domain, rest sourced from reference TRBV28 and TRBJ2-1, is DVKVTQSSRYLVKRTGEKVFLECVQDMDHENMFWYRQDPGLGLRLIYFSYDVKMKEKGDIPEGYSVSREKKERFSLILESASTNQTSMYLCASSLPGLAVYNEQFFGPGTRLTVL.